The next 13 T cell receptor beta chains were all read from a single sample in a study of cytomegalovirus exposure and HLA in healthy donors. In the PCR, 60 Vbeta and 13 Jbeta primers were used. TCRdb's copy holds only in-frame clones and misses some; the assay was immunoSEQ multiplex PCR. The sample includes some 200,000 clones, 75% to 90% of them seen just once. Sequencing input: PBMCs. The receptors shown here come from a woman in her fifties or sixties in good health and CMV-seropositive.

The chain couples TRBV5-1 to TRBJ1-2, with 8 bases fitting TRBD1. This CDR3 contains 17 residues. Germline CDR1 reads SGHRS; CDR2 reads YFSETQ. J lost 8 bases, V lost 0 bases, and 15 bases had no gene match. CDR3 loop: CASSLDFTGGIGYGYTF. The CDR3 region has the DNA TGCGCCAGCAGCTTGGATTTCACAGGGGGGATTGGGTACGGCTACACCTTC.

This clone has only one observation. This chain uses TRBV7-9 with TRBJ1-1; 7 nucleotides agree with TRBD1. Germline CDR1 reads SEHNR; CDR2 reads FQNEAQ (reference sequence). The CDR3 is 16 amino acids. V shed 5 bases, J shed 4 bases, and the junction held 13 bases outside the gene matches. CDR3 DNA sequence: TGTGCCAGCAGCCCCAGACAGGGAGTGAGGGGCACTGAAGCTTTCTTT. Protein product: CASSPRQGVRGTEAFF.

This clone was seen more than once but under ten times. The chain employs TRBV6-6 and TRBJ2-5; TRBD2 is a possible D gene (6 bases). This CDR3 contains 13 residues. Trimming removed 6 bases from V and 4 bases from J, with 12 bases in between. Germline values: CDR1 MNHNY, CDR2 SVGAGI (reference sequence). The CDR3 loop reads CASRLDSGETQYF. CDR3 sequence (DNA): TGTGCCAGCAGATTAGATAGCGGAGAGACCCAGTACTTC.

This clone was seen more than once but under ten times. In DNA, the CDR3 is TGTGCCAGCAGCTTAATGGGGGGGGCAGGGCACTACGAGCAGTACTTC. As protein: CASSLMGGAGHYEQYF. The V gene is TRBV7-3, the J gene TRBJ2-7; TRBD2 is a possible D gene (7 bases). This CDR3 is 16 amino acids long. Deletions cut 1 base from V and 3 bases from J, with 16 bases between. Germline-derived CDR1 and CDR2 are SGHTA and FQGTGA.

The CDR3 protein is CASSPPDRGSNTGELFF. The CDR3 DNA reads TGTGCCAGCAGCCCTCCGGACAGGGGGTCGAACACCGGGGAGCTGTTTTTT. V usage is TRBV5-4 and J usage is TRBJ2-2, with TRBD1 matching over 10 bases. The CDR3 contains 17 residues. The V gene's germline CDR1 is SGHNT and CDR2 YYREEE (reference sequence). J lost 0 bases, V lost 4 bases, and 6 bases had no gene match.

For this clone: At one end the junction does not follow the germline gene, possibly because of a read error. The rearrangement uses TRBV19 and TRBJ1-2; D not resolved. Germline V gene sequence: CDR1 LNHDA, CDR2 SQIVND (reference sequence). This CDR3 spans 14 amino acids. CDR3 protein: CASGIEGRSNGYTF. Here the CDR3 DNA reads TGTGCCAGTGGTATAGAAGGCAGGTCAAATGGCTACACCTTC.

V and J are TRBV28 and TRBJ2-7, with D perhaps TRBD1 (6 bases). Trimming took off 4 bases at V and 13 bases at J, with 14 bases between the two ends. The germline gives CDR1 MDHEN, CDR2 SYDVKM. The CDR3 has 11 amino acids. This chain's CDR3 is CASSSFQGYYF. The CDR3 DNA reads TGTGCCAGCAGTTCGTTTCAGGGGTATTACTTC.

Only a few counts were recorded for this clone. CDR3 bases: TGTGCCAGCAAAGGAGGGAGTCGGTACGAGCAGTACTTC. This sequence encodes CASKGGSRYEQYF. The gene calls are TRBV6-5 and TRBJ2-7; weak D call: TRBD2 (6 bases). Germline-derived CDR1 and CDR2 are MNHEY and SVGAGI. Trimming removed 7 bases from V and 4 bases from J, with 14 bases in between. The CDR3 is 13 residues long.

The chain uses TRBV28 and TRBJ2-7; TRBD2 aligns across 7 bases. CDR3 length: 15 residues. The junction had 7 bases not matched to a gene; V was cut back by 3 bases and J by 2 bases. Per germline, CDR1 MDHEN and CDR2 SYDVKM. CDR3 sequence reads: CASSFSGYPPYEQYF. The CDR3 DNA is TGTGCCAGCAGTTTTAGCGGGTACCCCCCCTACGAGCAGTACTTC.

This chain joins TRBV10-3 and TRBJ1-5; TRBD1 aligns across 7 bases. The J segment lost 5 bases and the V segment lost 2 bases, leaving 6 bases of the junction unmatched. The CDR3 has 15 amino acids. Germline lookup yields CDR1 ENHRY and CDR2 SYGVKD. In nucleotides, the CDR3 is TGTGCCATCAGTGAGAAAGGGACAGTCGATCAGCCCCAGCATTTT. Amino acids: CAISEKGTVDQPQHF.

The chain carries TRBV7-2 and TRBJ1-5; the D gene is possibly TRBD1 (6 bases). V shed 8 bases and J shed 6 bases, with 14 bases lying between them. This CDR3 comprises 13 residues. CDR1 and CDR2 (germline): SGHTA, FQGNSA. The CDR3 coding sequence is TGTGCCAGCGCCTACAGGGAAGGTCAGCCCCAGCATTTT. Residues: CASAYREGQPQHF.

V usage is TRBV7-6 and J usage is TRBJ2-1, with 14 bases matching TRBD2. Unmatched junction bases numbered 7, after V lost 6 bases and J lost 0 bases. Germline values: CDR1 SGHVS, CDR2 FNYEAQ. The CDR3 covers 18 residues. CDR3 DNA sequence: TGTGCCAGCAGTTGGGGACTAGCGGGAGACAGCTCCTACAATGAGCAGTTCTTC. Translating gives CASSWGLAGDSSYNEQFF.

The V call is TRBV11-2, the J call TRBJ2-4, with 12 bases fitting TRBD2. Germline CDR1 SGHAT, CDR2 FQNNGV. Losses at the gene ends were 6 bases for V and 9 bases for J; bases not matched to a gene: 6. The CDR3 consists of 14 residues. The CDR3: CASSSTSGGGIQYF. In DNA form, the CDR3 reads TGTGCCAGCAGTTCGACTAGCGGGGGAGGCATTCAGTACTTC.